A single sample is the source of the 26 T cell receptor beta chains below, sequenced in a study of cytomegalovirus exposure and HLA in healthy donors. The PCR contained 60 Vbeta and 13 Jbeta primers. TCRdb keeps only in-frame clones here, not all; method: immunoSEQ multiplex PCR. The repertoire holds under 150,000 clones, with 70% to 90% as singletons. Sequencing used PBMCs. The receptors here all came from a boy between 10 and 17 years old in good health and CMV-seronegative.

The chain couples TRBV27 to TRBJ2-7; D may be TRBD2 (5 bases). The V and J ends lost 5 bases and 3 bases respectively, with 11 bases between them. The germline gives CDR1 MNHEY, CDR2 SMNVEV (reference sequence). CDR3 length equals 13 residues. CDR3 region: CASSLGLLYEQYF. As DNA, the CDR3 is TGTGCCAGCAGTCTAGGACTTCTCTACGAGCAGTACTTC.

The rearrangement joins TRBV7-9 to TRBJ1-5, with 8 bases fitting TRBD1. The CDR3 contains 14 residues. J gave up 7 bases and V 5 bases, and 7 bases lay outside the gene matches. Per the germline V gene, CDR1 is SEHNR and CDR2 is FQNEAQ (reference sequence). The CDR3 DNA reads as TGTGCCAGCAGCGCAGGACAGGGCGGCCAGCCCCAGCATTTT. It specifies CASSAGQGGQPQHF.

The chain carries TRBV18 and TRBJ2-7; TRBD2 matches 7 bases. The CDR3 loop spans 15 amino acids. Germline lookup yields CDR1 KGHSH and CDR2 LQKENI. J lost 5 bases, V lost 0 bases, and 7 bases had no gene match. The CDR3 region has the DNA TGTGCCAGCTCACCACCTGGCGGGAGTCGCCACGAGCAGTACTTC. Translating gives CASSPPGGSRHEQYF. The full variable domain, rest sourced from reference TRBV18 and TRBJ2-7, is NAGVMQNPRHLVRRRGQEARLRCSPMKGHSHVYWYRQLPEEGLKFMVYLQKENIIDESGMPKERFSAEFPKEGPSILRIQQVVRGDSAAYFCASSPPGGSRHEQYFGPGTRLTVT.

The rearrangement joins TRBV5-1 to TRBJ2-1; D gene ambiguous. With 1 base removed from V and 0 bases from J, the gap between germline ends came to 14 bases. CDR3 length: 17 amino acids. CDR1 is SGHRS and CDR2 is YFSETQ in the germline V gene. As DNA, the CDR3 is TGCGCCAGCAGCTTGTTATTCGACTCGAGCTCCTACAATGAGCAGTTCTTC. Translated: CASSLLFDSSSYNEQFF.

The gene calls are TRBV2 and TRBJ2-7, with a tentative D call TRBD1 (6 bases). In germline, CDR1 is SNHLY, CDR2 FYNNEI. Trimming pared 2 bases from V and 2 bases from J, leaving 10 bases between. This CDR3 contains 14 residues. The CDR3 spells CASSEWGTTYEQYF. The CDR3 DNA reads as TGTGCCAGCAGTGAATGGGGGACAACCTACGAGCAGTACTTC.

The CDR3 DNA sequence: TGTGCCAGCAGCCAAGATGGGACTAGCGGGATCCACAATGAGCAGTTCTTC. Protein: CASSQDGTSGIHNEQFF. The chain combines TRBV4-2 with TRBJ2-1, with 13 nucleotides matching TRBD2. Per germline, CDR1 LGHNA and CDR2 YNFKEQ. This CDR3 has 17 amino acids. Trimming took 0 bases from V and 5 from J; bases not matched to a gene: 4.

The rearrangement joins TRBV5-1 to TRBJ1-1; 8 bases match TRBD1. The CDR3 contains 16 residues. Trimming at V came to 4 bases and at J to 0 bases, leaving 8 bases not matched to a gene. Germline-derived CDR1 and CDR2 are SGHRS and YFSETQ. CDR3 loop: CASSMTGDPVNTEAFF. In DNA form, the CDR3 reads TGCGCCAGCAGCATGACAGGGGACCCTGTGAACACTGAAGCTTTCTTT.

The CDR3 reads CASSHRDRTLNEQFF. CDR3 coding DNA: TGTGCCAGCAGCCACCGGGACAGGACCCTCAATGAGCAGTTCTTC. V gene TRBV4-2 combines with J gene TRBJ2-1, with TRBD1 matching over 8 bases. V was pared by 3 bases and J by 6 bases, with 7 bases of the junction left unmatched. This CDR3 is built from 15 residues. Germline V lookup: CDR1 LGHNA, CDR2 YNFKEQ.

This clone was seen more than once but under ten times. The chain employs TRBV28 and TRBJ2-1; a weak D match, TRBD2 (7 bases). Trimming pared 2 bases from V and 8 bases from J, leaving 16 bases between. The CDR3 contains 15 residues. Germline V gives CDR1 MDHEN, CDR2 SYDVKM. CDR3 nucleotide sequence: TGTGCCAGCAGTTTACAGCTGCAGGGGAGGGATGAGCAGTTCTTC. It encodes CASSLQLQGRDEQFF. Looking up the rest from reference TRBV28 and TRBJ2-1 gives the full variable domain: DVKVTQSSRYLVKRTGEKVFLECVQDMDHENMFWYRQDPGLGLRLIYFSYDVKMKEKGDIPEGYSVSREKKERFSLILESASTNQTSMYLCASSLQLQGRDEQFFGPGTRLTVL.

The chain carries TRBV9 and TRBJ1-1, with D maybe TRBD1 (5 bases). The V end was cut by 4 bases, the J end by 6 bases, with 16 bases between. This CDR3 has 14 amino acids. CDR1 SGDLS and CDR2 YYNGEE come from the germline V gene. The CDR3 bases are TGTGCCAGCAGCCAGATTCAGGGTTCCGCTGAAGCTTTCTTT. Protein sequence: CASSQIQGSAEAFF. The variable domain in full, with the rest retrieved from reference TRBV9 and TRBJ1-1, is DSGVTQTPKHLITATGQRVTLRCSPRSGDLSVYWYQQSLDQGLQFLIQYYNGEERAKGNILERFSAQQFPDLHSELNLSSLELGDSALYFCASSQIQGSAEAFFGQGTRLTVV.

This sequence joins TRBV4-1 and TRBJ2-1; TRBD2 might be the D (6 bases). In germline, CDR1 is MGHRA, CDR2 YSYEKL. This CDR3 has 14 residues. Trimming left V 5 bases short and J 5 bases short, with 13 bases between. In DNA form, the CDR3 reads TGCGCCAGCAGCACACAAATAGCGGACAATGAGCAGTTCTTC. Its translation is CASSTQIADNEQFF.

The chain is built from TRBV4-2 and TRBJ2-7; D unresolved. Trimming took 4 bases from V and 1 from J, leaving 8 bases between them. The germline CDR1 and CDR2 sequences are LGHNA and YNFKEQ. This CDR3 region has 13 residues. The CDR3 loop reads CASSRPNSYEQYF. The DNA for the CDR3 is TGTGCCAGCAGCCGGCCGAATTCCTACGAGCAGTACTTC.

This clone was counted a few times. The V and J genes are TRBV5-4 and TRBJ1-4, with TRBD1 matching over 9 bases. Per the germline V gene, CDR1 is SGHNT and CDR2 is YYREEE (reference sequence). The CDR3 runs to 16 residues. The V gene end was trimmed by 4 bases and the J gene end by 8 bases; junction bases not matched to a gene: 12. The CDR3 DNA reads TGTGCCAGCAGCCCAGCAACCTTCGGACAGGGGGAAAAACTGTTTTTT. Translating gives CASSPATFGQGEKLFF.

This chain connects TRBV4-3 to TRBJ1-5, with TRBD1 as a possible D gene (5 bases). Trimming removed 0 bases from V and 6 bases from J, with 12 bases in between. CDR1 is LGHNA, CDR2 YSLEER, per germline. The CDR3 is 15 residues long. CDR3 nucleotide sequence: TGCGCCAGCAGCCAAGATAGATGGGGCGGTCAGCCCCAGCATTTT. This codes for CASSQDRWGGQPQHF.

The V call is TRBV6-6, the J call TRBJ2-7; tentatively, D is TRBD1 (6 bases). The CDR3 has 12 amino acids. With 6 bases removed from V and 3 bases from J, the gap between germline ends came to 9 bases. Looked up from germline, CDR1 is MNHNY and CDR2 is SVGAGI (reference sequence). The DNA for the CDR3 is TGTGCCAGCAGCTGGGACATCTACGAGCAGTACTTC. This codes for CASSWDIYEQYF.

As to this clone: Other DNA sequences within the sample encode an identical CDR3. V gene TRBV7-3 combines with J gene TRBJ1-1, with D unresolved. This CDR3 spans 13 amino acids. Trimming stripped 5 bases from V and 1 base from J, with 8 bases between. Per the germline V gene, CDR1 is SGHTA and CDR2 is FQGTGA. The CDR3 DNA reads TGTGCCAGCAGCCCCGGGAGGAACACTGAAGCTTTCTTT. This encodes CASSPGRNTEAFF.

The CDR3 reads CASSSRDRGNYGYTF. Written as DNA, the CDR3 is TGTGCCAGCAGCTCCCGGGACAGGGGTAACTATGGCTACACCTTC. The rearrangement uses TRBV12-1 and TRBJ1-2; the table assigns TRBD1, which was not confirmed against the DNA. TRBV12-1 counts as a pseudogene. The CDR3 extends over 15 amino acids.

This clone was picked up one time. The V and J genes are TRBV7-9 and TRBJ1-5; 8 nucleotides agree with TRBD1. CDR3 length equals 16 residues. J lost 7 bases, V lost 5 bases, and 13 bases had no gene match. The V gene's germline CDR1 is SEHNR and CDR2 FQNEAQ (reference sequence). The CDR3 protein is CASSDRGSGGVQPQHF. CDR3 DNA sequence: TGTGCCAGCAGCGACCGCGGGTCAGGGGGCGTGCAGCCCCAGCATTTT.

This chain uses TRBV7-9 with TRBJ2-7; TRBD2 agrees at 9 bases. Per germline, CDR1 SEHNR and CDR2 FQNEAQ (reference sequence). The CDR3 length is 15 residues. V gave up 5 bases and J gave up 3 bases; unmatched junction bases: 8. CDR3 nucleotide sequence: TGTGCCAGCAGCGGACGACTAGCGGAGGTCTACGAGCAGTACTTC. Its protein product is CASSGRLAEVYEQYF.

The CDR3 is CASSWDRGLNTGELFF. Here the CDR3 DNA reads TGCGCCAGCAGCTGGGACAGGGGATTGAACACCGGGGAGCTGTTTTTT. The rearrangement joins TRBV5-1 to TRBJ2-2; 10 bases line up with TRBD1. There are 16 residues in the CDR3. With V trimmed by 3 bases and J by 1 base, 3 bases remained unmatched. From germline, CDR1 is SGHRS and CDR2 YFSETQ.

This clone was seen more than once but under ten times. V usage is TRBV10-3 and J usage is TRBJ2-5, with a weak D call TRBD2 (6 bases). The CDR3 runs 14 residues. V shed 10 bases and J shed 1 base, with 16 bases lying between them. The germline CDR1 and CDR2 sequences are ENHRY and SYGVKD. CDR3 residues: CATGKGGAQETQYF. The CDR3, as DNA: TGTGCCACGGGTAAAGGCGGGGCCCAAGAGACCCAGTACTTC.

V is TRBV10-3 and J is TRBJ1-1; 7 bases are shared with TRBD1. The CDR3 contains 16 residues. The germline V gene has CDR1 ENHRY and CDR2 SYGVKD. Trimming at V came to 3 bases and at J to 2 bases, leaving 9 bases not matched to a gene. The CDR3 DNA reads TGTGCCATCAGTGATCCTACAGGGGATGTAAACACTGAAGCTTTCTTT. Protein product: CAISDPTGDVNTEAFF.

CDR3 bases: TGTGCCAGCAGCTTAGGGTCTAGTGCTACGTTGCAGTATTTT. Protein: CASSLGSSATLQYF. This rearrangement joins TRBV7-3 to TRBJ2-3; D unclear. CDR1 and CDR2 from the germline V gene are SGHTA and FQGTGA. Trimming stripped 2 bases from V and 11 bases from J, with 17 bases between. The CDR3 is 14 amino acids.

CDR3 sequence: CSAGTSAYEQYF. CDR3 DNA sequence: TGCAGCGCCGGGACTAGCGCCTACGAGCAGTACTTC. V and J are TRBV29-1 and TRBJ2-5, with 10 bases fitting TRBD2. TRBJ2-7 matches the DNA end more closely, so the J call is doubtful. The CDR3 runs 12 residues. Germline-derived CDR1 and CDR2 are SQVTM and ANQGSEA.

This chain links TRBV19 with TRBJ2-3, with 7 nucleotides matching TRBD2. V lost 7 bases, J lost 1 base, and 8 bases stayed unmatched. This CDR3 has 15 amino acids. From germline, CDR1 is LNHDA and CDR2 SQIVND (reference sequence). CDR3 nucleotide sequence: TGTGCCAGTAAAGCCCTAGCGGAGGGCACAGATACGCAGTATTTT. This gives the protein CASKALAEGTDTQYF. Looking up the rest from reference TRBV19 and TRBJ2-3 gives the full variable domain: DGGITQSPKYLFRKEGQNVTLSCEQNLNHDAMYWYRQDPGQGLRLIYYSQIVNDFQKGDIAEGYSVSREKKESFPLTVTSAQKNPTAFYLCASKALAEGTDTQYFGPGTRLTVL.

The chain uses TRBV7-3 and TRBJ1-2; D may be TRBD1 (5 bases). V was cut by 5 bases and J by 7 bases, with 14 bases left in between. The CDR3 is made up of 13 amino acids. CDR1 and CDR2 from the germline V gene are SGHTA and FQGTGA. CDR3 amino acids: CASSPQGGGGYTF. In DNA form, the CDR3 reads TGTGCCAGCAGCCCGCAGGGTGGTGGTGGCTACACCTTC.